This T cell receptor (beta chain) stems from a study of shared clonotypes between healthy human individuals. All donors qualified as healthy HIV-negative adults and had experienced no recent acute infections or vaccinations. Original handling: Filtering differed since immunoSEQ provided only junctions, with no quality scores. The data were produced by immunoSEQ multiplex PCR, yet TCRdb's version contains in-frame clones alone and is incomplete. That table gives V, J and clone size, and the DNA gave D and trimming. The profile shows 400,000 to 600,000 clones, roughly 77% of them singletons. The CDR3 length is 18 residues. J lost 0 bases, V lost 6 bases, and 10 bases had no gene match. Germline CDR1 and CDR2: MDHEN and SYDVKM. In its sample, this clone was seen once.

This chain joins TRBV28 and TRBJ2-6; 8 bases are shared with TRBD1. Sequencing input: PBMCs. The receptor comes from a woman aged 35 to 49 in good health. Some clones in this sample may be carry-over from other donors' samples. CDR3 in amino acids: CASRDPGTGLSGANVLTF. As DNA, the CDR3 is TGTGCCAGCAGAGATCCCGGGACAGGCCTCTCTGGGGCCAACGTCCTGACTTTC.